This record covers a single T cell receptor beta chain. This record comes from a study of blood T cells in healthy people across ages. Through a sample-barcoded 5' primer and a J-beta primer mix, a second PCR was run for roughly 7 to 11 cycles. TCRdb analysed the 5' RACE reads with MiXCR anew, one entry per CDR3 protein. This sample has approximately 2,000,000 distinct CDR3 sequences, with roughly 43% found just once. Germline V gene lookup returns CDR1 SGHDT and CDR2 YYEEEE. Trimming took off 4 bases at V and 5 bases at J, with 12 bases between the two ends. This CDR3 is built from 13 residues. The sequence came from a human donor in good health. Sequencing used blood. The chain joins TRBV5-6 to TRBJ2-5; TRBD1 or TRBD2 may be the D gene (5 bases each). DNA of the CDR3: TGTGCCAGCAGCCTGGGACCTACGGAGACCCAGTACTTC. This sequence encodes CASSLGPTETQYF.